This TCR beta chain was found in a study of T cell responses to AZD1222 COVID-19 vaccine. Study findings and constraints: The sample set comprised mostly white British donors with more females, and clonal diversity was possibly underestimated. Repertoires were sampled only after the peak T cell response.

Pooled together were second doses at about 4 or about 12 weeks. This CDR3 comprises 13 residues. V dropped 4 bases and J dropped 2 bases, with 9 bases sitting between them. Per germline, CDR1 SGHRS and CDR2 YFSETQ. TCRdb's table, derived via immunoSEQ multiplex PCR, lists solely in-frame clones and lacks some. The sample records fewer than 95,000 clones, about 91% being singletons. As to this clone: No antigen is known for it.

The chain combines TRBV5-1 with TRBJ2-5, with a weak D call TRBD2 (6 bases). The origin of this receptor is an adult who received the AZD1222 COVID-19 vaccine. The sample in question was peripheral blood, obtained 28 days after the second AZD1222 dose. The DNA of the CDR3 is TGCGCCAGCAGCACCGGGAGTCAAGAGACCCAGTACTTC. This codes for CASSTGSQETQYF.